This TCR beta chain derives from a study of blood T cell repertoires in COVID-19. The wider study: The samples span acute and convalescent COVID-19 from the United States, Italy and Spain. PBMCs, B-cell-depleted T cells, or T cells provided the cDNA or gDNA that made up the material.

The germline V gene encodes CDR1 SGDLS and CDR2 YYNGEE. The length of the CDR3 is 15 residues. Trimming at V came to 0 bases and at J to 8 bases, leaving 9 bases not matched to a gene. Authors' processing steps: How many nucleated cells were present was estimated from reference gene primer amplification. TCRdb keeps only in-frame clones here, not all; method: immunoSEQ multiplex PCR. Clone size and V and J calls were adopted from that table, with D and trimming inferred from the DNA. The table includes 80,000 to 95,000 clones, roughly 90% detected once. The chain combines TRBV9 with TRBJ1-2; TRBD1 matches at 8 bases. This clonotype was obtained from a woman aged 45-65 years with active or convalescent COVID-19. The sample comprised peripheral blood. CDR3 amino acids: CASSVEGTGPGGYTF. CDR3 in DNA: TGTGCCAGCAGCGTAGAAGGGACAGGCCCTGGGGGCTACACCTTC.